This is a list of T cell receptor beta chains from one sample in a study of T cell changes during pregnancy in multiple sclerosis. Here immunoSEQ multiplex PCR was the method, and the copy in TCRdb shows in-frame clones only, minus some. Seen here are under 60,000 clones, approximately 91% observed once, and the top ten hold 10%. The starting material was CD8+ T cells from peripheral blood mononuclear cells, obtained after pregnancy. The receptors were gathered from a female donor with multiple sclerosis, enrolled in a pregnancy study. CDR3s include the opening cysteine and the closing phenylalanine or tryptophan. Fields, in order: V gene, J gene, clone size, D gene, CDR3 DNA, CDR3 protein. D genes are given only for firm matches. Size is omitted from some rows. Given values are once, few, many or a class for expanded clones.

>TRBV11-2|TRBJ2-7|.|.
TGTGCCAGCAGCTTAGATATTTACTCCTACGAGCAGTACTTC
CASSLDIYSYEQYF
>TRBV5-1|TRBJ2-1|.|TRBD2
TGCGCCAGCAGTGTGACTAGCGGTTCGGGTTTCTACAATGAGCAGTTCTTC
CASSVTSGSGFYNEQFF
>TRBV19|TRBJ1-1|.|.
TGTGCCAGTAGTCTCAGACAGACTAACACTGAAGCTTTCTTT
CASSLRQTNTEAFF
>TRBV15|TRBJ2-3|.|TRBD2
TGTGCCACCAGCACCGAACTAGCGGGGGCGGGAGATACGCAGTATTTT
CATSTELAGAGDTQYF
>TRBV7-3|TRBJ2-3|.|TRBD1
TGTGCCAGCTCCGTGGGACAGGGGGCTACAGATACGCAGTATTTT
CASSVGQGATDTQYF
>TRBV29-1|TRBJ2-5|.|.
TGCAGCGTTGAAGACAGGGGGGTGCAAGAGACCCAGTACTTC
CSVEDRGVQETQYF
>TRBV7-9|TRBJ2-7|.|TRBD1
TGTGCCAGCAGTTCCGGGACAGGGGCGCGCGAGCAGTACTTC
CASSSGTGAREQYF
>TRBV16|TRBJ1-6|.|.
TGTGCCAGCAACGAATGGGGGGAGTCACCCCTCCACTTT
CASNEWGESPLHF
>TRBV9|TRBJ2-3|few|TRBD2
TGTGCCAGCAGCGTAGGGAGCGGGGGGGGAGGAGATACGCAGTATTTT
CASSVGSGGGGDTQYF
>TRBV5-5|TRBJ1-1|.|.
TGTGCCAGCAGCTTCTTCGACTGGAACACTGAAGCTTTCTTT
CASSFFDWNTEAFF
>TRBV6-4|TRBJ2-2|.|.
TGTGCCAGCAGTGTGTCAGAGGCCGGGGAGCTGTTTTTT
CASSVSEAGELFF
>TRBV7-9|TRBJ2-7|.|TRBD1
TGTGCCAGCAGCTTAGGGACAGGGCCTTCCTACGAGCAGTACTTC
CASSLGTGPSYEQYF
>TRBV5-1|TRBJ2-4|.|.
TGCGCCAGCAGCTTGACAAACGGGGGTGACATTCAGTACTTC
CASSLTNGGDIQYF
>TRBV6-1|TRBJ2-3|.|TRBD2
TGTGCCAGCAGTGAGCTAGCGGGGCTCCCAGATACGCAGTATTTT
CASSELAGLPDTQYF
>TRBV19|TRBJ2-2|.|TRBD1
TGTGCCAGTAGTATGGGAGCGACAGGGGCCGGGGAGCTGTTTTTT
CASSMGATGAGELFF
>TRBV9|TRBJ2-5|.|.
TGTGCCAGCAGCGTAGACGGCGGGGTAGGGGAGACCCAGTACTTC
CASSVDGGVGETQYF
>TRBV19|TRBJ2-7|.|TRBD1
TGTGCCAGTAGTATAGGACAGGGAAACTCCTACGAGCAGTACTTC
CASSIGQGNSYEQYF
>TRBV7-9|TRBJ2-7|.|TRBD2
TGTGCCAGCAGCTTACGGCGGGTAGCGGGGGGGCCCGACGAGCAGTACTTC
CASSLRRVAGGPDEQYF
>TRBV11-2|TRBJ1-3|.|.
TGTGCCAGCAGATCGGCGGTACAAGAAGCGGACACCATATATTTT
CASRSAVQEADTIYF
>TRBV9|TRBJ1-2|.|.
TGTGCCAGCAGAGCCAGGGGCGGGGAGGGGAACTATGGCTACACCTTC
CASRARGGEGNYGYTF
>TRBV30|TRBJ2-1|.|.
TGTGCCTGGAGTATCGGGGGGCCCAACAATGAGCAGTTCTTC
CAWSIGGPNNEQFF
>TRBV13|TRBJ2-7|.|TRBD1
TGTGCCAGCAGCTTAGAGGGGGCGAGCTACGAGCAGTACTTC
CASSLEGASYEQYF
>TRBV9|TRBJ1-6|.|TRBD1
TGTGCCAGCAGCGTAGGAGATTGGGACAGTTCACCCCTCCACTTT
CASSVGDWDSSPLHF
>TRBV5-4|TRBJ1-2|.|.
TGTGCCAGCAGCTTGGCCCCAGATAACTATGGCTACACCTTC
CASSLAPDNYGYTF
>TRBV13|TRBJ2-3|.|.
TGTGCCAGCAGCTTATCGGCTACCCGGGGAGATACGCAGTATTTT
CASSLSATRGDTQYF
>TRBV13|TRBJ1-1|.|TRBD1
TGTGCCAGCAGTTACGGGACAGGGGACACTGAAGCTTTCTTT
CASSYGTGDTEAFF
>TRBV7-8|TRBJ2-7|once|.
TGTGCCAGCAGCTTAGCCCAGGGGAAGACCTCCTACGAGCAGTACTTC
CASSLAQGKTSYEQYF
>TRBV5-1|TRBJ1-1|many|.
TGCGCCAGCAGTCTACAGTGGCCGGACACTGAAGCTTTCTTT
CASSLQWPDTEAFF
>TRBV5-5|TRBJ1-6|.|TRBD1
TGTGCCAGCAGCCTAAGGGGACCGACAGGGGACGATTCACCCCTCCACTTT
CASSLRGPTGDDSPLHF
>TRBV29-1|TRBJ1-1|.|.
TGCAGCGTGGGGGGGACCGGATCTGAAGCTTTCTTT
CSVGGTGSEAFF
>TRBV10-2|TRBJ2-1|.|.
TGCCCTCCACACGGGGGGCGGAGCTCCTACAATGAGCAGTTCTTC
CPPHGGRSSYNEQFF
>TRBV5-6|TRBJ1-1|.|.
TGTGCCAGCAGCTGGGGAACAGGGACTGAAGCTTTCTTT
CASSWGTGTEAFF
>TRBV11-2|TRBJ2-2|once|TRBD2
TGTGCCAGCAGCTTACTCGTAGCGGGGGGGCCGAACACCGGGGAGCTGTTTTTT
CASSLLVAGGPNTGELFF
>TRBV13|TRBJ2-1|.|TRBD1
TGTGCCAGCAGCACCCGGGACAGGGGAATCAATGAGCAGTTCTTC
CASSTRDRGINEQFF
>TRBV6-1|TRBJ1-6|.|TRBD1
TGTGCCAGCAGTGAATCGACAGGGGGAATGGGTTCACCCCTCCACTTT
CASSESTGGMGSPLHF
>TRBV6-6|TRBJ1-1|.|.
TGTGCCAGCAGTCCAGGACACCTTGAAGCTTTCTTT
CASSPGHLEAFF
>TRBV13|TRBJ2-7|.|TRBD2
TGTGCCACGCGCGGGGGGCGCTCCTACGAGCAGTACTTC
CATRGGRSYEQYF
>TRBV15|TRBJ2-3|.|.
TGTGCCACCAGCAGAGAGCGAGGGTCCACAGATACGCAGTATTTT
CATSRERGSTDTQYF
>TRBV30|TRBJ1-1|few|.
TGTGCCTGGAGTCCGCCGGAAGGGGGTATCACTGAAGCTTTCTTT
CAWSPPEGGITEAFF
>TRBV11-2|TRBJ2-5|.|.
TGTGCCAGCAGCTTAGATCAGGGACTCGGGGTCGGGACCCAGTACTTC
CASSLDQGLGVGTQYF